The clone carrying this T cell receptor beta chain has at least ten counts. Its antigen is undetermined. This sample was included in a study of regulatory T cells in long-lasting Graves disease. Findings and limits, study-wide: Less diverse TCR repertoires were seen in persistent Graves' patients than in newly diagnosed ones.

As for time point: persistent/refractory GD, antithyroid drugs over 5 years with positive TRAb. PBMCs were the source of the RNA used for TCR sequencing. Assembly of TCR beta libraries relied on iRepertoire HTBI primers together with Arm-PCR of CDR3 regions. MiXCR, run by TCRdb on the multiplex PCR reads, gives a single entry per CDR3 protein. The repertoire consists of about 470,000 distinct CDR3 sequences, with 20% to 25% occurring once and the leading ten covering around 7%. The source of this sequence is a female donor with Graves disease. The material was peripheral blood mononuclear cells (PBMCs), obtained when the disease was refractory, from a patient treated with antithyroid drugs.

The CDR3 here is CASSSAGTGLVYEQYF. For the CDR3, the DNA is TGTGCCAGCAGTTCCGCCGGGACAGGACTTGTCTACGAGCAGTACTTC. The chain uses TRBV6-2 or TRBV6-3 and TRBJ2-7; 8 bases are shared with TRBD1. There are 16 residues in the CDR3. Germline CDR1 and CDR2: MNHEY and SVGEGT. Trimming cost V 4 bases and J 3 bases; bases outside gene matches: 11.